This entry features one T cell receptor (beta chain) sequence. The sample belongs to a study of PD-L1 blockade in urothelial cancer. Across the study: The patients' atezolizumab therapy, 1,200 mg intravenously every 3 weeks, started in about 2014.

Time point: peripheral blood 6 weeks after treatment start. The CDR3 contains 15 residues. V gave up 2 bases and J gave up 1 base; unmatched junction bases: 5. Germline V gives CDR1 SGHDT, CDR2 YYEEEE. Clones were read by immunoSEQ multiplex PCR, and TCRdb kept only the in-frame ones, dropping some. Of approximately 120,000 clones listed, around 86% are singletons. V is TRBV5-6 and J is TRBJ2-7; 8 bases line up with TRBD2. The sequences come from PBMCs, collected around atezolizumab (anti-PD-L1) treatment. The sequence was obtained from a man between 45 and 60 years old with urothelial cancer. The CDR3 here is CASSLRAGASYEQYF. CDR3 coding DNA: TGTGCCAGCAGCTTACGAGCGGGAGCTTCCTACGAGCAGTACTTC.